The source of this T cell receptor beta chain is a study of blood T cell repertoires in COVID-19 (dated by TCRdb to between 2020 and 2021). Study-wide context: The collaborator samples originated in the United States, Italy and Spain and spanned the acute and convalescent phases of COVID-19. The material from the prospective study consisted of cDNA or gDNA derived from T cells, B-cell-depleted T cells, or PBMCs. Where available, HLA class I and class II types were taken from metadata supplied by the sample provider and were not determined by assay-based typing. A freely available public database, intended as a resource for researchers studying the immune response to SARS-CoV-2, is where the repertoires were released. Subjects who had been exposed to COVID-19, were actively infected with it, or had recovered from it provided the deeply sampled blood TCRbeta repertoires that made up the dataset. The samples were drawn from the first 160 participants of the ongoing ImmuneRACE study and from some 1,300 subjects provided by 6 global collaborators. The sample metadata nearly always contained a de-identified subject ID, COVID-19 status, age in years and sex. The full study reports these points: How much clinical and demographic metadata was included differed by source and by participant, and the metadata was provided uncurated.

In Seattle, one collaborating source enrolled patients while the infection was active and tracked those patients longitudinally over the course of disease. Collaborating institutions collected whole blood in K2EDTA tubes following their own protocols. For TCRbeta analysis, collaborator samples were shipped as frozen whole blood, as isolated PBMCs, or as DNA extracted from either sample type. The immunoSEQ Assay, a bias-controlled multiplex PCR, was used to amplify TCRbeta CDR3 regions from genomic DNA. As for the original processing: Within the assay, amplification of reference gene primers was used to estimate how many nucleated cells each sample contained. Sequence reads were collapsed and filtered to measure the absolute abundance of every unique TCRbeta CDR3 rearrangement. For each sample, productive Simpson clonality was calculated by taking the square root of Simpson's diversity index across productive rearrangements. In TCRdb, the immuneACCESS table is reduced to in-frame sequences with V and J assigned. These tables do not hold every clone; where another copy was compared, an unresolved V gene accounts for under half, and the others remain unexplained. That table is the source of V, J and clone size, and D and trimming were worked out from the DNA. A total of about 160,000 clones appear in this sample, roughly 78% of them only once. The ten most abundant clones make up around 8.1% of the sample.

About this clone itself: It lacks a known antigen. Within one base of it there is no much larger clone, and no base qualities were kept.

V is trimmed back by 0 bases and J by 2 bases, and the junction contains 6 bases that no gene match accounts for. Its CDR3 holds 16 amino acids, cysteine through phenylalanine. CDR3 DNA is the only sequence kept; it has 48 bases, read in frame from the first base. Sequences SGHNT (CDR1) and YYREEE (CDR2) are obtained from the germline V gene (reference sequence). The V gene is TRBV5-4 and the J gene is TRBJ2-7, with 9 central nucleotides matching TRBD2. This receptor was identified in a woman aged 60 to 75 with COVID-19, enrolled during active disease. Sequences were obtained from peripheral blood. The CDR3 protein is CASSLGGAGGTYEQYF. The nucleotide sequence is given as TGTGCCAGCAGCTTGGGTGGAGCGGGAGGAACCTACGAGCAGTACTTC.